This T cell receptor beta chain was observed in a study of radiotherapy plus CTLA-4 blockade in lung cancer. Study-wide background: Objective response was observed in approximately 18% of patients, and disease control in 31%. Broader study findings: Reportedly, early blood T cell clone dynamics best predicted response, with interferon-beta.

CDR3 length equals 13 residues. Germline loops: CDR1 MNHEY, CDR2 SMNVEV (reference sequence). V lost 3 bases and J lost 8; bases outside the gene matches: 4. The protocol was immunoSEQ multiplex PCR, while the TCRdb copy is restricted to in-frame clones and leaves out a portion. The sample consists of around 80,000 clones, 70% to 80% of them appearing once. Focal radiation was given together with CTLA-4 blockade (ipilimumab) to patients with chemo-refractory metastatic non-small-cell lung cancer. With respect to this clone: Its antigen is still unknown.

The receptor comes from a human donor with non-small cell lung cancer whose response to radiotherapy plus ipilimumab could not be evaluated. Sequenced here: peripheral blood, sampled from a patient treated with radiotherapy plus ipilimumab. This chain links TRBV27 with TRBJ1-2, with 9 positions matching TRBD1. The CDR3 DNA reads as TGTGCCAGCAGTTTCGGACAGGGGCGCGGCTACACCTTC. Its translation: CASSFGQGRGYTF.